This T cell receptor (beta chain) comes out of a study of neurological immune-mediated disorders. Study-wide findings and caveats: The study phylogenetically grouped the repertoires of 18 of 34 multiple sclerosis patients into one related-CDR3 cluster, a possible signature. The study found the most TCR clonal expansion in HTLV-1-associated myelopathy and the least in multiple sclerosis, below healthy controls.

This clonotype was observed at least ten times. The antigen remains undetermined. TCRdb reprocessed the 5' RACE reads with MiXCR, giving one entry per CDR3 protein. The profile covers nearly 60,000 distinct CDR3 sequences, with 3% to 4% appearing a single time and 7.1% taken by the ten largest. V shed 0 bases and J shed 1 base, with 15 bases lying between them. The germline gives CDR1 LNHNV, CDR2 YYDKDF (reference sequence). The CDR3 is 17 amino acids. The unsorted libraries were made from 2 million PBMCs kept at -80 C. Specimen: PBMCs. The sequence was collected from a woman aged 55-75 years with multiple sclerosis. V and J are TRBV15 and TRBJ1-2, with a possible D match to TRBD1 (5 bases). In DNA form, the CDR3 reads TGTGCCACCAGCAGAGATCGCAGGGTGGATGGTAACTATGGCTACACCTTC. This gives the protein CATSRDRRVDGNYGYTF. The full variable domain, rest sourced from reference TRBV15 and TRBJ1-2, is DAMVIQNPRYQVTQFGKPVTLSCSQTLNHNVMYWYQQKSSQAPKLLFHYYDKDFNNEADTPDNFQSRRPNTSFCFLDIRSPGLGDTAMYLCATSRDRRVDGNYGYTFGSGTRLTVV.